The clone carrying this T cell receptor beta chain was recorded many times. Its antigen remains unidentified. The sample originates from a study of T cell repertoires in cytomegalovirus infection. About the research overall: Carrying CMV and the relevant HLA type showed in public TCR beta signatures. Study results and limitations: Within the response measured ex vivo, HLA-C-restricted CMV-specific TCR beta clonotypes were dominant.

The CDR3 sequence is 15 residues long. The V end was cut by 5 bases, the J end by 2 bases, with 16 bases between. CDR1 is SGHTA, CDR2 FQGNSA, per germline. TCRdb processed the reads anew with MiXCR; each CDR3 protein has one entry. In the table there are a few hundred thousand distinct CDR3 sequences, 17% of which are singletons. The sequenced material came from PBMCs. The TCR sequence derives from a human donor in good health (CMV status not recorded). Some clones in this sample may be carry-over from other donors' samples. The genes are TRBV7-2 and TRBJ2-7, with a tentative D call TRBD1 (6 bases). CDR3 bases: TGTGCCAGCAGCGCGCCGGACAGATCCCCCTACGAGCAGTACTTC. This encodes CASSAPDRSPYEQYF.